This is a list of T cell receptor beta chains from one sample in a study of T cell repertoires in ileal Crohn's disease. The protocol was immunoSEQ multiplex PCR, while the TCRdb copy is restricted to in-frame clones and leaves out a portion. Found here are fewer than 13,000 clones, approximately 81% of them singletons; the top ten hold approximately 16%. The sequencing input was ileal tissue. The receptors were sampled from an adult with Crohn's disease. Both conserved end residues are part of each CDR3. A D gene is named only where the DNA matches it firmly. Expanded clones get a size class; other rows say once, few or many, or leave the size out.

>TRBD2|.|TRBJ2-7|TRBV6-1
CASSEEAGGGYEQYF
TGTGCCAGCAGTGAAGAAGCGGGAGGTGGGTACGAGCAGTACTTC
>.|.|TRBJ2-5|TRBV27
CASSYRGSGNRVETQYF
TGTGCCAGCAGTTACCGGGGATCCGGGAATCGGGTAGAGACCCAGTACTTC
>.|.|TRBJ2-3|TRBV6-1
CASSELIGNWRGRVTDTQYF
TGTGCCAGCAGTGAATTAATAGGGAATTGGCGGGGACGAGTCACAGATACGCAGTATTTT
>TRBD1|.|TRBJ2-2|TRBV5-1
CASSLSGQRNTGELFF
TGCGCCAGCAGCTTATCGGGACAGAGAAACACCGGGGAGCTGTTTTTT
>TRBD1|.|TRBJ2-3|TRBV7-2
CASSSLGGPDTQYF
TGTGCCAGCAGCTCCCTAGGGGGCCCAGATACGCAGTATTTT
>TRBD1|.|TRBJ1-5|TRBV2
CASSESSRGSFRPQHF
TGTGCCAGCAGTGAATCCTCCAGGGGGTCGTTTCGTCCCCAGCATTTT
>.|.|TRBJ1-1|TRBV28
CASSSGGLTEAFF
TGTGCCAGCAGCAGCGGCGGACTCACTGAAGCTTTCTTT
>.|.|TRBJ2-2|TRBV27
CASSSGATAGELFF
TGTGCCAGCAGTTCTGGGGCCACGGCCGGGGAGCTGTTTTTT
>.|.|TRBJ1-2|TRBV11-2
CASSLVLEGPYYGYTF
TGTGCCAGCAGCTTAGTTTTAGAGGGTCCGTACTATGGCTACACCTTC
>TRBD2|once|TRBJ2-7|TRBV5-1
CASSLTSGRTSYEQYF
TGCGCCAGCAGCTTGACTAGCGGGAGAACCTCCTACGAGCAGTACTTC
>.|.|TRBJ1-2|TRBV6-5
CASIKGFNYGYTF
TGTGCCAGCATCAAGGGGTTTAACTATGGCTACACCTTC
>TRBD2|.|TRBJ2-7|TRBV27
CASKIRAGGLYEQYF
TGTGCCAGCAAGATCCGAGCGGGAGGGCTATACGAGCAGTACTTC
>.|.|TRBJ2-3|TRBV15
CAIQESYTDTQYF
TGTGCCATTCAGGAATCCTACACAGATACGCAGTATTTT
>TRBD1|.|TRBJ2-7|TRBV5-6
CASSGQGWEQYF
TGTGCCAGCAGCGGACAGGGGTGGGAGCAGTACTTC
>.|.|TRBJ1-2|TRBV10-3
CAISERLSGYTF
TGTGCCATCAGTGAGCGACTGAGTGGCTACACCTTC
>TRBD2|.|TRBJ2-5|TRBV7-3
CASSPRGLAGKETQYF
TGTGCCAGCAGCCCCCGGGGACTAGCGGGCAAAGAGACCCAGTACTTC
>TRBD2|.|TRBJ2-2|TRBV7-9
CASSSRLAGHTGELFF
TGTGCCAGCAGCTCGCGACTAGCGGGACACACCGGGGAGCTGTTTTTT
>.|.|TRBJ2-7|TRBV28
CASSFPSRGSEQYF
TGTGCCAGCAGTTTCCCCTCTCGGGGGAGCGAGCAGTACTTC
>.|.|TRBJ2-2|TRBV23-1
CASSVSIPHRRLHRWELFF
TGCGCCAGCAGTGTTAGTATCCCCCACAGACGGTTACACCGTTGGGAGCTGTTTTTT
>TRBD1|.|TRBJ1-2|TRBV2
CASSEEGAGGYTF
TGTGCCAGCAGTGAAGAGGGGGCGGGTGGCTACACCTTC